This T cell receptor beta chain originates from a study of blood T cells in healthy people across ages (dated by TCRdb to about 2015). The study in broad terms: Template switching captured roughly one uniquely barcoded TCR beta cDNA molecule per two T cells in model experiments. Using deep sequencing normalized with unique cDNA molecular identifiers, the study measured how TCR beta repertoire diversity changes with age. Donors were grouped into four age groups: young (average approximately 15 years), middle-aged (39), aged (around 66) and long-lived (just over 80). To avoid experimental bias, donors of different ages were randomly spread across the sequencing lanes. Using the same blood draw, the study looked at two additional independent replicas of 1 million unique cDNA reads for two donors, one aged 18 to 29 and the other aged 80 or older. The investigation overall reported the following: The percentage of naive T cells measured by flow cytometry correlated strongly with observed TCR beta diversity. As age increased, observed TCR beta diversity per million T cells dropped in a roughly linear way, and a significant reduction was already evident by age 40. Estimates of total diversity based on one million sequenced T cells were regarded as lower bounds and as underestimates. Compared with the aged group, the long-lived group had more naive CD4+ T cells, fewer expanded clones and increased TCR diversity, suggesting age selection. Because donor CMV infection status was unknown, age-related changes in expanded clonotypes were potentially confounded. Bulk unsorted PBMC profiling prevented conclusive comparison of naive and antigen-experienced compartments.

The roughly 39 donors, aged roughly 6 to 90 years, were systemically healthy Caucasian individuals from Russia. Each donor gave about 9.7 milliliters of peripheral blood, drawn into EDTA-treated Vacutainer tubes. Ficoll-Paque density-gradient centrifugation was used to isolate PBMCs, with at least 6.5 million obtained per sample. Total RNA was extracted from PBMCs with Trizol reagent, with at least 5 micrograms obtained per sample. Naive CD45RAhigh/CD27high T cell percentages were measured by flow cytometry on a PBMC aliquot from every donor. This clonotype was found many times. It lacks a known antigen. Per-nucleotide qualities are absent, and no much larger clonotype sits a single base away. The library was generated by 5' RACE. The listed sequencing device is Illumina HiSeq 2500. The second PCR ran for about 7 to 11 cycles and used a J-beta primer mix along with a sample-barcoded 5' primer. Each TCR beta cDNA molecule received a unique molecular identifier from a template-switch 5' adaptor carrying 12 random nucleotides. At least 2.5 million CDR3-containing paired-end reads were obtained from each sample. The Mint cDNA synthesis kit, primed by a TRBC-specific oligonucleotide, was used to synthesize first-strand cDNA from all RNA. After uracil-DNA glycosylase treatment, a first 18-cycle PCR used universal primers M1SS and BC2_uni_R on all cDNA. As for how the authors treated the data: For normalization, 1 million high-quality reads, each with a distinct molecular identifier, were randomly selected from each sample. Reads sharing molecular identifiers were discarded rather than binned into consensus sequences. CDR3 identification, clonotype clustering and error correction used MiTCR with a Q25 quality threshold and the strictest error-elimination algorithm. A nonparametric unseen species model with Euler transformation was used to estimate lower-bound total TCR beta diversity. Clones were called with MiXCR by TCRdb after fastp trimmed the public reads at Q25, and only in-frame beta chains were retained. CDR3 protein sequences are deduplicated, and each keeps its most common genes and DNA. The V and J calls follow TCRdb's processing rather than the paper's. Counted in this sample were about 720,000 distinct CDR3 sequences; about a fifth of them appeared once. The ten largest clones add up to roughly 22% of the sample.

V loses 4 bases, J loses 1 base, and the germline ends lie 10 bases apart. The CDR3 runs 14 amino acids, cysteine and phenylalanine included. Just CDR3 DNA is preserved here, 42 bases in frame from base 1. CDR1 and CDR2, looked up from the germline V gene, are SGHRS and YFSETQ. The sequencing sample was made of blood. The V and J segments used are TRBV5-1 and TRBJ2-3, with no D gene named confidently. The clonotype was recovered from a man between 65 and 85 years old in good health. CDR3 sequence: CASSQNPGTDTQYF. The nucleotides are TGCGCCAGCAGCCAAAATCCTGGCACAGATACGCAGTATTTT.